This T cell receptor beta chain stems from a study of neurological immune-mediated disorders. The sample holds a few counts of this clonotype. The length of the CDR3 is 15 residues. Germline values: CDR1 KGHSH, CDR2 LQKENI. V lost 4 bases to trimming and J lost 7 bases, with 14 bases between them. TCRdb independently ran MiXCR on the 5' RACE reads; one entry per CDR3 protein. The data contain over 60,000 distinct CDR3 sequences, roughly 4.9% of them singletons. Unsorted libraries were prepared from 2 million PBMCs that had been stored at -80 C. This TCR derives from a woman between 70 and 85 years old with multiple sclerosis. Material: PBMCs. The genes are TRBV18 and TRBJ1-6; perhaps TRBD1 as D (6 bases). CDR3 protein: CASSRRDGTNSPLHF. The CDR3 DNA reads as TGTGCCAGCTCACGCCGGGACGGGACAAATTCACCCCTCCACTTT.